One sample yielded the 6 T cell receptor beta chains listed below, sequenced in a study of graft-versus-host responses after intestinal transplantation. Clones were sequenced by immunoSEQ multiplex PCR, and TCRdb holds only the in-frame ones, with some missing. The data hold about 45,000 clones, with roughly 91% observed a single time. The specimen comprised PBMCs, sampled 524 days after transplant. The receptors here all came from a human patient who received an intestinal transplant, so some T cells may come from the graft donor.

Here the CDR3 DNA reads TGTGCCACGGGACAGTCCTCCTACGAGCAGTACTTC. Amino acids: CATGQSSYEQYF. The chain employs TRBV15 and TRBJ2-7; 7 bases map to TRBD1. V trimming: 9 bases; J trimming: 0 bases; junction bases outside the gene matches: 2. The CDR3 spans 12 residues. Germline V gene lookup returns CDR1 LNHNV and CDR2 YYDKDF (reference sequence).

The chain is built from TRBV28 and TRBJ1-6, with TRBD1 matching over 9 bases. Looked up from germline, CDR1 is MDHEN and CDR2 is SYDVKM. The CDR3 has 15 amino acids. The V gene end was trimmed by 4 bases and the J gene end by 8 bases; junction bases not matched to a gene: 6. The CDR3 region is CASSYTGTGYSPLHF. The CDR3 coding sequence is TGTGCCAGCAGTTACACCGGGACAGGGTATTCACCCCTCCACTTT.

The chain carries TRBV7-2 and TRBJ2-7; TRBD1 is a possible D gene (6 bases). Trimming took off 5 bases at V and 3 bases at J, with 17 bases between the two ends. Germline V gene lookup returns CDR1 SGHTA and CDR2 FQGNSA. The CDR3 length is 15 residues. The DNA for the CDR3 is TGTGCCAGCAGCGCCGCCGGGACACCATTCTACGAGCAGTACTTC. It is translated as CASSAAGTPFYEQYF. Full variable domain (outside the CDR3, taken from reference TRBV7-2 and TRBJ2-7): GAGVSQSPSNKVTEKGKDVELRCDPISGHTALYWYRQSLGQGLEFLIYFQGNSAPDKSGLPSDRFSAERTGGSVSTLTIQRTQQEDSAVYLCASSAAGTPFYEQYFGPGTRLTVT.

The chain carries TRBV2 and TRBJ2-1; 12 bases map to TRBD2. Germline assignment: CDR1 SNHLY and CDR2 FYNNEI. V was pared by 5 bases and J by 8 bases, with 4 bases of the junction left unmatched. This CDR3 spans 14 amino acids. The chain's CDR3 is CASSLLAGGYEQFF. The CDR3 DNA reads as TGTGCCAGCAGTCTCCTAGCGGGAGGGTATGAGCAGTTCTTC.

This clone has just one count. The chain has TRBV12-2 and TRBJ1-1; the table's D gene call, TRBD1, was not cross checked with the DNA. TRBV12-2 is recorded as a pseudogene. The CDR3 runs to 14 residues. This chain's CDR3 is CASRPRDSNTEAFF. In DNA form, the CDR3 reads TGTGCAAGTCGCCCCCGGGACAGCAACACTGAAGCTTTCTTT.

The chain couples TRBV12-2 to TRBJ2-7; no check of the table's D call, TRBD2, against the DNA was made. TRBV12-2 is designated a pseudogene. This CDR3 region has 15 residues. The CDR3 DNA sequence: TGTGCAAGTCGCTTAGCGGCAGCGGGAATCAACGAGCAGTACTTC. It yields the protein CASRLAAAGINEQYF.